These 5 T cell receptor beta chains originate from one sample sequenced in a study of patients and donors after allogeneic stem cell transplantation. TCRdb independently ran MiXCR on the RT-PCR reads; one entry per CDR3 protein. This table has roughly 880,000 distinct CDR3 sequences, around 17% appearing once. The sample taken for sequencing was blood, either unsorted or a sorted T cell fraction (not recorded which). These receptors came from a human donor who was either an allogeneic HSCT recipient or a stem cell or donor lymphocyte infusion donor (not recorded which). It is not recorded whose cells these are; they may come from a transplant donor.

A few counts support this clonotype. This chain uses TRBV24-1 with TRBJ2-2; weak D call: TRBD1 (5 bases). The V end was cut by 11 bases, the J end by 0 bases, with 15 bases between. The CDR3 contains 15 residues. Germline V lookup: CDR1 KGHDR, CDR2 SFDVKD. CDR3 nucleotide sequence: TGTGCCATCCAGCAGGGCGGCTCGAACACCGGGGAGCTGTTTTTT. Translated, it gives CAIQQGGSNTGELFF.

The table lists this clonotype with a few counts. The chain recombines TRBV20-1 with TRBJ2-3, with D perhaps TRBD2 (7 bases). The germline V gene has CDR1 DFQATT and CDR2 SNEGSKA (reference sequence). The CDR3 length is 17 residues. Trimming pared 0 bases from V and 7 bases from J, leaving 23 bases between. CDR3 sequence reads: CSAREGGGYSVGHTQYF. CDR3 bases: TGCAGTGCTAGAGAGGGCGGGGGCTACTCAGTTGGGCATACGCAGTATTTT.

This clonotype has more than one count but fewer than ten. The chain has TRBV12-3 or TRBV12-4 and TRBJ2-7; D perhaps matches TRBD1 (5 bases). Between the trimmed V and J ends, which lost 5 bases and 2 bases, there was a span of 16 bases. CDR3 length equals 15 residues. CDR3 coding DNA: TGTGCCAGCAGTAGGGGTCTGGCTAATCCCTACGAGCAGTACTTC. It yields the protein CASSRGLANPYEQYF.

The rearrangement links TRBV9 to TRBJ2-1; 8 bases match TRBD2. The germline gives CDR1 SGDLS, CDR2 YYNGEE. Trimming at V came to 0 bases and at J to 7 bases, leaving 6 bases not matched to a gene. CDR3 length equals 15 residues. This CDR3 reads CASSVGSGAGNEQFF. The CDR3 DNA follows: TGTGCCAGCAGCGTAGGTAGCGGGGCGGGGAATGAGCAGTTCTTC.

The chain uses TRBV9 and TRBJ1-5; D remains unclear. The CDR3 sequence is 14 residues long. The V gene's germline CDR1 is SGDLS and CDR2 YYNGEE. The CDR3 region is CSQRPNSFNQPQHF. Here the CDR3 DNA reads TGTTCTCAAAGACCGAACAGCTTCAATCAGCCCCAGCATTTT.